The sequence of this T cell receptor (beta chain) was determined in a study of shared clonotypes between healthy human individuals. Background on the study: The plates for each donor numbered three CD4 naive, three CD4 memory, two CD8 naive and one CD8 memory. Study outcomes and limitations: The donor pool, a small one, limited the genetic and exposure-history diversity represented.

Germline-derived CDR1 and CDR2 are SNHLY and FYNNEI. The CDR3 sequence is 12 residues long. Trimming removed 6 bases from V and 4 bases from J, with 6 bases in between. Turning to this clone: Its antigen is unidentified.

Naive CD8 cells comprised CD45RO-negative, CCR7-positively selected cells, excluding terminally differentiated effector memory CD45RA+ cells. The study drew all its donors from Caucasian adults living in Nashville, Tennessee. TCRdb keeps only in-frame clones here, not all; method: immunoSEQ multiplex PCR. The sample has about 2 million clones, around 96% seen once. The sample was naive CD8+ T cells sorted from blood. This TCR was sampled from a man aged 18 to 35 in good health. The genes are TRBV2 and TRBJ2-2, with D perhaps TRBD2 (5 bases). The CDR3 spells CASSGITGELFF. Written as DNA, the CDR3 is TGTGCCAGCAGCGGGATCACCGGGGAGCTGTTTTTT.